This TCR beta chain is from a study of shared clonotypes between healthy human individuals. Study results and caveats: Clonotypes not shared had lower generation probabilities than those common to all four donors.

Of note for this clone: The antigen remains undetermined.

CD4+ cells yielded CD45RA+ naive and CD45RA-negative memory subsets. Trimming took 4 bases from V and 3 from J, leaving 20 bases between them. Germline CDR1 and CDR2: SGHRS and YFSETQ. CDR3 length: 16 amino acids. Per the study methods: Filtering differed, since immunoSEQ gave only junction sequences and no quality scores. TCRdb's copy holds only in-frame clones and misses some; the assay was immunoSEQ multiplex PCR. V and J calls and clone size follow that table, whereas D and trimming were derived from the DNA. The data hold approximately 530,000 clones, with around 95% observed a single time. The clonotype comes from a woman in her 30s in good health. Specimen: naive CD4+ T cells sorted from blood. Subset in this sample: CD45RA+ positively selected. The chain combines TRBV5-1 with TRBJ2-7; D may be TRBD1 (7 bases). The chain's CDR3 is CASSRNRGGGDYEQYF. The CDR3 DNA reads TGCGCCAGCAGCCGTAACAGGGGCGGCGGGGACTACGAGCAGTACTTC.